The rows below give T cell receptor beta chains drawn from one sample of a study of blood T cells in healthy people across ages. TCRdb fed the 5' RACE reads into MiXCR, producing one record per CDR3 protein. Seen here are approximately 900,000 distinct CDR3 sequences, about 28% observed once, and the top ten hold roughly 10%. The sample was also linked to a second study, of T cells of mothers and their children.

The sequenced sample consisted of blood. Receptor source: a woman aged 40 to 49 in good health. CDR3s leave out the opening cysteine and the closing phenylalanine or tryptophan. A D gene is named only where the DNA matches it firmly.

J gene: TRBJ2-5
V gene: TRBV27
D gene: -
CDR3 protein: ASAFGASEGETQY

J gene: TRBJ2-3
V gene: TRBV28
D gene: -
CDR3 protein: ASRTLEDTQY

J gene: TRBJ1-5
V gene: TRBV7-2
D gene: TRBD1
CDR3 protein: ASSVRQGSNQPQH

J gene: TRBJ2-6
V gene: TRBV14
D gene: -
CDR3 protein: ASSQEWQALT

J gene: TRBJ2-7
V gene: TRBV5-5
D gene: -
CDR3 protein: ASSWGSEQY

J gene: TRBJ1-4
V gene: TRBV19
D gene: -
CDR3 protein: ASSTSREKLF

J gene: TRBJ2-1
V gene: TRBV18
D gene: TRBD2
CDR3 protein: ASSPRPTSGGAGYNEQF

J gene: TRBJ2-3
V gene: TRBV18
D gene: TRBD1
CDR3 protein: ASSPRGQGATTDTQY

J gene: TRBJ1-2
V gene: TRBV28
D gene: TRBD1
CDR3 protein: ASSRTGVDYGYT

J gene: TRBJ2-5
V gene: TRBV7-7
D gene: TRBD2
CDR3 protein: ASSFSGGARETQY

J gene: TRBJ1-5
V gene: TRBV20-1
D gene: TRBD1
CDR3 protein: SADRGHSNQPQH

J gene: TRBJ2-7
V gene: TRBV11-2
D gene: -
CDR3 protein: ASSPGTQSAYEQY

J gene: TRBJ2-7
V gene: TRBV27
D gene: -
CDR3 protein: ASSFWGPYEQY

J gene: TRBJ1-2
V gene: TRBV12-3/TRBV12-4
D gene: -
CDR3 protein: ASSPRTGGYT

J gene: TRBJ2-1
V gene: TRBV9
D gene: -
CDR3 protein: ASSGLGQLYNEQF

J gene: TRBJ2-1
V gene: TRBV3-1
D gene: TRBD2
CDR3 protein: ASSQLSSGKPYNEQF

J gene: TRBJ2-2
V gene: TRBV15
D gene: -
CDR3 protein: ATSSLQGRGGTGELF

J gene: TRBJ1-1
V gene: TRBV6-6
D gene: -
CDR3 protein: ASSYLTGNTEAF

J gene: TRBJ2-1
V gene: TRBV27
D gene: TRBD2
CDR3 protein: ASSPRGGDYNEQF

J gene: TRBJ2-3
V gene: TRBV18
D gene: -
CDR3 protein: ASSPGLDGAADTQY

J gene: TRBJ2-6
V gene: TRBV5-1
D gene: -
CDR3 protein: ASSEAPGANVLT

J gene: TRBJ1-4
V gene: TRBV2
D gene: -
CDR3 protein: ASLRRGTNEKLF

J gene: TRBJ2-7
V gene: TRBV7-2
D gene: TRBD2
CDR3 protein: AGSLGGTSYEQY